A single sample gave rise to the 27 T cell receptor beta chains below, sequenced in a study of blood T cell repertoires in COVID-19. Profiling relied on immunoSEQ multiplex PCR, and the TCRdb table lists in-frame clones only, not all of them. The data show tens of thousands of clones, 82% seen once. The sequenced sample consisted of peripheral blood. These receptors came from a woman aged 55-75 years with acute or convalescent COVID-19.

V and J are TRBV2 and TRBJ2-1; D ambiguous. The CDR3 is 11 amino acids. Trimming cost V 4 bases and J 7 bases, with 5 bases left between them. The germline V gene encodes CDR1 SNHLY and CDR2 FYNNEI. The CDR3, as DNA: TGTGCCAGCAGTGTCCAGAATGAGCAGTTCTTC. Translation: CASSVQNEQFF.

The J gene is TRBJ1-4, the V gene TRBV7-2; a weak D match, TRBD1 (5 bases). V lost 3 bases and J 7 bases, leaving 21 bases between the germline ends. This CDR3 is built from 17 residues. Per germline, CDR1 SGHTA and CDR2 FQGNSA. CDR3 region: CASSFSGVAGIGEKLFF. CDR3 DNA: TGTGCCAGCAGCTTCTCTGGGGTTGCAGGGATCGGTGAAAAACTGTTTTTT.

The rearrangement joins TRBV7-3 to TRBJ1-2, with TRBD1 matching 9 bases. Trimming removed 2 bases from V and 8 bases from J; junction bases left unmatched: 12. The length of the CDR3 is 16 residues. The V gene's germline CDR1 is SGHTA and CDR2 FQGTGA. CDR3 nucleotides: TGTGCCAGCAGCTTACAACCGGGACAGGGACCTAGCGGCTACACCTTC. This translates into CASSLQPGQGPSGYTF.

V gene TRBV28 combines with J gene TRBJ1-6; TRBD1 aligns across 7 bases. The CDR3 covers 15 residues. The germline V gene encodes CDR1 MDHEN and CDR2 SYDVKM. The V and J ends lost 5 bases and 9 bases, in that order; junction bases with no gene match: 10. The CDR3: CASSSPTGRISPLHF. The CDR3 DNA reads as TGTGCCAGCAGTAGCCCGACAGGGAGGATTTCACCCCTCCACTTT.

The chain recombines TRBV27 with TRBJ1-6, with D perhaps TRBD1 (5 bases). The CDR3 is made up of 15 amino acids. Germline values: CDR1 MNHEY, CDR2 SMNVEV (reference sequence). Trimming left V 3 bases short and J 4 bases short, with 10 bases between. DNA for the CDR3: TGTGCCAGCAGTTTCGAAGGGACTTATAATTCACCCCTCCACTTT. Amino acids: CASSFEGTYNSPLHF.

The genes are TRBV6-5 and TRBJ1-6; D not certain. Germline CDR1 is MNHEY and CDR2 is SVGAGI. Trimming shortened V by 0 bases and J by 7 bases, and 13 bases separated the two germline ends. CDR3 size: 16 residues. CDR3 loop: CASSYSTGRLNSPLHF. CDR3 bases: TGTGCCAGCAGTTACTCGACGGGAAGGCTAAATTCACCCCTCCACTTT.

This clone has just a few counts. This chain joins TRBV19 and TRBJ1-1; 9 positions match TRBD1. V was pared by 5 bases and J by 5 bases, with 9 bases of the junction left unmatched. The germline V gene has CDR1 LNHDA and CDR2 SQIVND (reference sequence). This CDR3 comprises 15 residues. The CDR3: CASSLPGQGRTEAFF. CDR3 sequence (DNA): TGTGCCAGTAGTTTACCGGGACAGGGACGGACTGAAGCTTTCTTT.

The chain is built from TRBV24-1 and TRBJ2-7; 9 bases are shared with TRBD2. In germline, CDR1 is KGHDR, CDR2 SFDVKD. The CDR3 loop spans 15 amino acids. Losses at the gene ends were 5 bases for V and 0 bases for J; bases not matched to a gene: 4. The CDR3 is CATSGGAGGSYEQYF. For the CDR3, the DNA is TGTGCCACCAGTGGCGGAGCGGGGGGCTCCTACGAGCAGTACTTC.

This CDR3 is CASSYSQPRKNEKLFF. CDR3 DNA: TGTGCCAGCAGTTACTCACAGCCACGGAAGAATGAAAAACTGTTTTTT. The rearrangement joins TRBV6-5 to TRBJ1-4; D is undetermined. The germline CDR1 and CDR2 sequences are MNHEY and SVGAGI. With 0 bases removed from V and 5 bases from J, the gap between germline ends came to 13 bases. The CDR3 spans 16 residues.

The chain is built from TRBV19 and TRBJ1-1; TRBD1 is a possible D gene (5 bases). Germline loops: CDR1 LNHDA, CDR2 SQIVND (reference sequence). The CDR3 is 14 residues long. V was shortened by 2 bases and J by 2 bases, with 9 bases between the two germline ends. The CDR3: CASSIRGGNTEAFF. The CDR3 DNA reads as TGTGCCAGTAGTATAAGGGGAGGAAACACTGAAGCTTTCTTT.

This sequence joins TRBV19 and TRBJ1-1, with 8 bases that match TRBD1. This CDR3 comprises 14 residues. In germline, CDR1 is LNHDA, CDR2 SQIVND (reference sequence). V lost 7 bases to trimming and J lost 5 bases; unmatched junction nucleotides: 9. CDR3 protein: CASKSDRALTEAFF. In DNA, the CDR3 is TGTGCCAGTAAATCGGACAGGGCGTTGACTGAAGCTTTCTTT.

J is TRBJ1-2 and V is TRBV4-2; 7 bases map to TRBD1. This CDR3 is built from 21 residues. The germline gives CDR1 LGHNA, CDR2 YNFKEQ. Losses at the gene ends were 4 bases for V and 2 bases for J; bases not matched to a gene: 25. In DNA form, the CDR3 reads TGTGCCAGCAGCCCGGAGGTGGATCCACAGGGGTGGGCGAACCTCAACTATGGCTACACCTTC. Its translation: CASSPEVDPQGWANLNYGYTF.

This clone appeared a single time. The chain employs TRBV2 and TRBJ1-4; 8 bases map to TRBD1. The CDR3 is 16 amino acids. Germline CDR1 and CDR2: SNHLY and FYNNEI. J lost 7 bases, V lost 0 bases, and 7 bases had no gene match. CDR3 DNA sequence: TGTGCCAGCAGTGAAGCGAGACAGGGGTTAAGTGAAAAACTGTTTTTT. As protein: CASSEARQGLSEKLFF.

In this sample, this clone turned up once. This chain uses TRBV5-1 with TRBJ2-7; 9 bases are a match to TRBD2. This CDR3 comprises 14 residues. V was pared by 5 bases and J by 4 bases, with 7 bases of the junction left unmatched. Germline V gene sequence: CDR1 SGHRS, CDR2 YFSETQ. CDR3 protein: CASRRVAGEYEQYF. CDR3 bases: TGCGCCAGCAGGAGGGTAGCGGGAGAGTACGAGCAGTACTTC.

The V gene is TRBV19, the J gene TRBJ1-5; TRBD1 is a possible D gene (6 bases). The CDR3 has 14 residues. Trimming took off 5 bases at V and 7 bases at J, with 15 bases between the two ends. In germline, CDR1 is LNHDA, CDR2 SQIVND (reference sequence). The CDR3 spells CASSLGGLGQPQHF. CDR3 in DNA: TGTGCCAGTAGTTTGGGGGGGCTAGGCCAGCCCCAGCATTTT.

The rearrangement links TRBV27 to TRBJ1-5, with D maybe TRBD1 (5 bases). V was clipped by 8 bases and J by 1 base, with 21 bases between them. Germline loops: CDR1 MNHEY, CDR2 SMNVEV (reference sequence). The CDR3 is made up of 17 amino acids. The CDR3 is CASPLRGGNVSNQPQHF. CDR3 nucleotides: TGTGCCAGCCCTCTCCGTGGGGGGAATGTCAGCAATCAGCCCCAGCATTTT.

The chain uses TRBV28 and TRBJ2-7; D might be TRBD1 (5 bases). In germline, CDR1 is MDHEN, CDR2 SYDVKM. Trimming stripped 3 bases from V and 7 bases from J, with 19 bases between. CDR3 length: 15 amino acids. CDR3 sequence: CASSLNKGRSGEQYF. CDR3 nucleotide sequence: TGTGCCAGCAGTTTGAATAAGGGGCGGTCTGGAGAGCAGTACTTC.

Comment on this clone: Sequence at one end of the junction differs from germline and may be a read error. The V and J genes are TRBV6-5 and TRBJ1-5, with 7 bases that match TRBD1. In germline, CDR1 is MNHEY, CDR2 SVGAGI. The CDR3 is 13 amino acids. DNA of the CDR3: TGTGCCAGCAGTTCTTCCTCCGACAGGGAAGAGACGTTT. It translates to CASSSSSDREETF.

The chain uses TRBV30 and TRBJ2-7, with 11 bases fitting TRBD1. Trimming at V came to 8 bases and at J to 7 bases, leaving 13 bases not matched to a gene. Per the germline V gene, CDR1 is GTSNPN and CDR2 is SVGIG (reference sequence). The CDR3 runs to 14 residues. The CDR3, as DNA: TGTGCCATTGATCCCGGGACAGGGGGGAATGAGCAGTACTTC. Translated, it gives CAIDPGTGGNEQYF.

This clone has only one observation. In nucleotides, the CDR3 is TGTGCCAGCAGCCAGGTCTTTAGCGGGTCCGGGGGCGAGCAGTACTTC. Its protein is CASSQVFSGSGGEQYF. The rearrangement joins TRBV3-1 (or the pseudogene TRBV3-2) to TRBJ2-7, with 7 nucleotides matching TRBD2. Trimming cost V 3 bases and J 6 bases; bases outside gene matches: 14. The CDR3 runs to 16 residues. Germline CDR1 reads LGHDT; CDR2 reads YNNKEL (reference sequence).

This clone was seen a handful of times. The rearrangement uses TRBV2 and TRBJ2-7; tentatively, D is TRBD2 (5 bases). Germline loops: CDR1 SNHLY, CDR2 FYNNEI. The CDR3 runs to 14 residues. V lost 6 bases and J lost 4, with 16 bases in between. CDR3 protein: CASSALLDTYEQYF. The DNA of the CDR3 is TGTGCCAGCAGCGCCCTACTAGACACTTACGAGCAGTACTTC.

This clone has a handful of counts. This sequence joins TRBV30 and TRBJ1-5; possibly TRBD1 for D (5 bases). Germline CDR1 GTSNPN, CDR2 SVGIG (reference sequence). The germline V and J ends were trimmed by 0 bases and 0 bases, with 9 bases remaining between them. This CDR3 contains 15 residues. CDR3 amino acids: CAWSVSGYSNQPQHF. CDR3 coding DNA: TGTGCCTGGAGTGTATCAGGGTATAGCAATCAGCCCCAGCATTTT. Together with reference TRBV30 and TRBJ1-5, the CDR3 gives the full variable domain: SQTIHQWPATLVQPVGSPLSLECTVEGTSNPNLYWYRQAAGRGLQLLFYSVGIGQISSEVPQNLSASRPQDRQFILSSKKLLLSDSGFYLCAWSVSGYSNQPQHFGDGTRLSIL.

The CDR3 loop reads CSVEGRASLGYTF. CDR3 DNA sequence: TGCAGCGTTGAGGGCAGGGCGTCTTTGGGCTACACCTTC. The V gene is TRBV29-1, the J gene TRBJ1-2; D perhaps matches TRBD1 (5 bases). The CDR3 length is 13 residues. Trimming cost V 3 bases and J 8 bases, with 16 bases left between them. Germline loops: CDR1 SQVTM, CDR2 ANQGSEA.

This chain links TRBV10-3 with TRBJ2-1; 11 bases line up with TRBD2. Germline CDR1 is ENHRY and CDR2 is SYGVKD. CDR3 length: 16 amino acids. With V trimmed by 0 bases and J by 5 bases, 3 bases remained unmatched. DNA for the CDR3: TGTGCCATCAGTGAGTCTCTTAGCGGGGGGGACAATGAGCAGTTCTTC. It encodes CAISESLSGGDNEQFF.

Only a few counts were recorded for this clone. The chain uses TRBV24-1 and TRBJ2-7; D unresolved. V lost 6 bases to trimming and J lost 12 bases, with 11 bases between them. Per germline, CDR1 KGHDR and CDR2 SFDVKD. CDR3 length: 10 amino acids. CDR3: CATSLRLGYF. DNA for the CDR3: TGTGCCACCAGTTTGAGGTTAGGGTACTTC.

The chain carries TRBV20-1 and TRBJ1-2; D remains unclear. CDR3 size: 12 residues. Trimming shortened V by 3 bases and J by 4 bases, and 9 bases separated the two germline ends. Germline values: CDR1 DFQATT, CDR2 SNEGSKA (reference sequence). The CDR3 is CSASEAFYGYTF. The CDR3 DNA sequence: TGCAGTGCTAGTGAAGCTTTCTATGGCTACACCTTC.

CDR3 in amino acids: CASSLGGSGANVLTF. The CDR3, as DNA: TGTGCCAGCAGCCTCGGGGGGTCCGGGGCCAACGTCCTGACTTTC. V usage is TRBV9 and J usage is TRBJ2-6; 7 bases align to TRBD2. The trim removed 4 bases at V and 4 bases at J, leaving 5 bases unmatched. The CDR3 covers 15 residues. CDR1 and CDR2 (germline): SGDLS, YYNGEE.